The clone carrying this TCR beta chain was seen a few times. This sample is part of a study of Graves' ophthalmopathy and Graves' hyperthyroidism. Germline V gives CDR1 DFQATT, CDR2 SNEGSKA (reference sequence). V gave up 6 bases and J gave up 2 bases; unmatched junction bases: 9. The CDR3 length is 14 residues. A duration under 3 months, NOSPECS ≥4, CAS ≥3 and moderate-to-severe activity characterized the donors with ophthalmopathy. Patients were excluded if they had other autoimmune diseases or uncontrolled infections, and likewise if pregnancy or lactation applied. Clinical symptoms, serum thyroxine, TRAb, thyroid ultrasound and orbital computed tomography were relied on for diagnosis. As the template, RNA transcripts were used to amplify TCR beta CDR3 regions. HTBI primers served in a first-round RT-PCR, which a second-round multiplex PCR followed. TCRdb passed the multiplex PCR reads through MiXCR, listing each CDR3 protein once. The sample includes 600,000 to 950,000 distinct CDR3 sequences, approximately 40% seen only once; the top ten take approximately 43%.

V gene TRBV20-1 combines with J gene TRBJ2-7; 8 nucleotides align to TRBD2. The specimen was peripheral blood. This receptor was obtained from an adult man with Graves' ophthalmopathy. DNA of the CDR3: TGCAGTGCCCGGCGGCGGGAGGAGACCTACGAGCAGTACTTC. It codes for CSARRREETYEQYF.